A selection of T cell receptor beta chains follows, all from one sample in a study of cytomegalovirus exposure and HLA in healthy donors. The repertoire was sequenced with immunoSEQ multiplex PCR; TCRdb's copy has only in-frame clones and lacks some. The sample has under 200,000 clones, 80% seen once; the top ten hold under 1.5%. The sequencing sample was made of PBMCs. The receptor set was obtained from a man aged 30-40 years in good health and CMV-seronegative. The CDR3 runs from the conserved cysteine through the conserved F or W. Fields, in order: V gene, clone size, D gene, J gene, CDR3 protein, CDR3 DNA. A D gene is named only where the DNA matches it firmly. Clone size, where shown, is once, few, many, or a class for clones that have expanded.

V: TRBV9
size: NA
D: NA
J: TRBJ2-2
CDR3: CASSVERAGTGELFF
DNA: TGTGCCAGCAGCGTAGAGAGGGCCGGCACCGGGGAGCTGTTTTTT

V: TRBV27
size: few
D: TRBD2
J: TRBJ2-3
CDR3: CASSLLGSGSTTDTQYF
DNA: TGTGCCAGCAGTCTCCTTGGGAGCGGGAGTACCACAGATACGCAGTATTTT

V: TRBV5-1
size: NA
D: NA
J: TRBJ2-1
CDR3: CASSLAGLQSSYNEQFF
DNA: TGCGCCAGCAGCTTGGCGGGACTTCAGAGCTCCTACAATGAGCAGTTCTTC

V: TRBV7-9
size: NA
D: NA
J: TRBJ2-7
CDR3: CSSSPLRTLASYEQYF
DNA: TGTTCCAGCAGCCCCTTGAGGACACTGGCCTCCTACGAGCAGTACTTC

V: TRBV19
size: once
D: NA
J: TRBJ1-2
CDR3: CASGASLLSGYTF
DNA: TGTGCCAGTGGGGCCTCCCTCTTGTCTGGCTACACCTTC

V: TRBV7-9
size: NA
D: TRBD2
J: TRBJ2-7
CDR3: CASLRAGVGSEQYF
DNA: TGTGCCAGTCTAAGGGCGGGAGTAGGTAGCGAGCAGTACTTC

V: TRBV27
size: once
D: NA
J: TRBJ2-7
CDR3: CASSPLDKSYEQYF
DNA: TGTGCCAGCAGTCCGTTGGACAAGTCCTACGAGCAGTACTTC

V: TRBV5-1
size: NA
D: NA
J: TRBJ2-1
CDR3: CASSEGRAGNEQFF
DNA: TGCGCCAGCAGCGAGGGCAGGGCGGGGAATGAGCAGTTCTTC

V: TRBV30
size: NA
D: TRBD1
J: TRBJ1-1
CDR3: CAWSAGQVNTEAFF
DNA: TGTGCCTGGAGTGCCGGACAGGTGAACACTGAAGCTTTCTTT

V: TRBV7-2
size: NA
D: NA
J: TRBJ1-5
CDR3: CASSRSGGNQPQHF
DNA: TGTGCCAGCAGCCGATCAGGGGGCAATCAGCCCCAGCATTTT

V: TRBV7-9
size: NA
D: TRBD2
J: TRBJ2-1
CDR3: CASSLPRTSGGLGRGFF
DNA: TGTGCCAGCAGCTTACCGAGGACTAGCGGGGGCCTGGGACGGGGGTTCTTC

V: TRBV30
size: NA
D: NA
J: TRBJ2-2
CDR3: CAWTLQGVFNTGELFF
DNA: TGTGCCTGGACCCTACAGGGTGTGTTCAACACCGGGGAGCTGTTTTTT

V: TRBV11-3
size: NA
D: TRBD2
J: TRBJ2-7
CDR3: CASSPGTSRSYEQYF
DNA: TGTGCCAGCAGCCCAGGGACTAGCCGATCCTACGAGCAGTACTTC

V: TRBV7-2
size: NA
D: TRBD1
J: TRBJ2-5
CDR3: CASSLGTGQETQYF
DNA: TGTGCCAGCAGCTTAGGGACAGGGCAAGAGACCCAGTACTTC

V: TRBV18
size: once
D: NA
J: TRBJ1-1
CDR3: CASSPQDMNTEAFF
DNA: TGTGCCAGCTCTCCCCAAGACATGAACACTGAAGCTTTCTTT

V: TRBV30
size: NA
D: NA
J: TRBJ1-5
CDR3: CAWTQPGAGVSNQPQHF
DNA: TGTGCCTGGACTCAACCCGGGGCAGGGGTTAGCAATCAGCCCCAGCATTTT

V: TRBV28
size: NA
D: TRBD2
J: TRBJ2-7
CDR3: CASSPSGLSYEQYF
DNA: TGTGCCAGCAGTCCTAGCGGGCTCTCCTACGAGCAGTACTTC

V: TRBV5-1
size: NA
D: TRBD1
J: TRBJ1-2
CDR3: CASSLEGARGSYGYTF
DNA: TGCGCCAGCAGCTTGGAGGGGGCGCGAGGGAGTTATGGCTACACCTTC

V: TRBV30
size: few
D: NA
J: TRBJ2-7
CDR3: CAWSLFGESEQYF
DNA: TGTGCCTGGAGTCTTTTCGGGGAGAGCGAGCAGTACTTC

V: TRBV6-5
size: NA
D: NA
J: TRBJ1-5
CDR3: CASSQGTQPQHF
DNA: TGTGCCAGCAGCCAGGGGACTCAGCCCCAGCATTTT

V: TRBV5-6
size: NA
D: TRBD2
J: TRBJ2-3
CDR3: CASSLAARGSTDTQYF
DNA: TGTGCCAGCAGCTTGGCCGCGCGGGGGAGCACAGATACGCAGTATTTT

V: TRBV6-6
size: NA
D: NA
J: TRBJ1-4
CDR3: CASSIRQGSVAEKLFF
DNA: TGTGCCAGCAGTATCCGGCAGGGGTCGGTCGCTGAAAAACTGTTTTTT

V: TRBV4-3
size: NA
D: TRBD1
J: TRBJ1-2
CDR3: CASSQRTGSDGYTF
DNA: TGCGCCAGCAGCCAACGGACAGGGAGCGATGGCTACACCTTC

V: TRBV5-1
size: NA
D: NA
J: TRBJ2-3
CDR3: CASNPYLGEGDTQYF
DNA: TGCGCCAGCAACCCATATCTGGGAGAGGGAGATACGCAGTATTTT

V: TRBV5-8
size: NA
D: NA
J: TRBJ2-7
CDR3: CASSSRPGYEQYF
DNA: TGTGCCAGCAGCTCTCGGCCGGGCTACGAGCAGTACTTC

V: TRBV6-1
size: NA
D: NA
J: TRBJ2-7
CDR3: CASSEAGRGSYEQYF
DNA: TGTGCCAGCAGTGAGGCGGGACGGGGCTCCTACGAGCAGTACTTC

V: TRBV7-8
size: NA
D: TRBD1
J: TRBJ1-5
CDR3: CASSSRDSSNQPQHF
DNA: TGTGCCAGCAGCTCCCGGGACAGTAGCAATCAGCCCCAGCATTTT

V: TRBV6-6
size: once
D: NA
J: TRBJ1-5
CDR3: CASSYSDTSNQPQHF
DNA: TGTGCCAGCAGTTACTCGGACACCAGCAATCAGCCCCAGCATTTT